This record covers a single T cell receptor (beta chain). The target antigen is unknown. The data stem from a study of cytomegalovirus exposure and HLA in healthy donors. Study-level results: Apparent HLA restriction characterized most CMV-associated TCR beta chains in a later analysis.

The primer mix had 60 Vbeta and 13 Jbeta primers. Sequencing used immunoSEQ multiplex PCR; TCRdb keeps in-frame clones, though not all of them. The profile shows about 82,000 clones, over 60% of them singletons. The CDR3 spans 19 residues. The ends lost 3 bases at V and 3 bases at J; junction bases unmatched: 18. Per the germline V gene, CDR1 is SGHRS and CDR2 is YFSETQ. This receptor was obtained from a woman aged 50 to 60 in good health and CMV-seropositive. Sequences were obtained from PBMCs. The chain joins TRBV5-1 to TRBJ1-1; 9 bases align to TRBD1. CDR3 nucleotides: TGCGCCAGCAGCTCGACCGCCGGGACAGGGCTAGGAGGGTACACTGAAGCTTTCTTT. Translated: CASSSTAGTGLGGYTEAFF.